This T cell receptor beta chain was sequenced for a study of lymphopenia after photon versus proton radiotherapy. Notes on this clone: Antigen unknown.

The table came from immunoSEQ multiplex PCR; TCRdb's copy has only in-frame clones and leaves some out. The sample lists under 20,000 clones; over 80% were seen once. Study-wide points: After lymphocyte nadir, photon-treated repertoires showed oligoclonal expansion, especially CD8+ Temra. In patients who died, overall survival fell as post-nadir TCR diversity dropped more. Photon-treated patients lost naive T cells and TCR diversity; proton-treated stayed stable. Authors raise, but do not show, better survival with proton therapy.

The sequence derives from a man in his fifties or sixties with pancreatic cancer. The sample here was peripheral blood, taken from a patient treated with photon-based radiotherapy.

CDR3 nucleotides: TGTGCCAGCAGTGATTGGGGTAGCACAGATACGCAGTATTTT. Its translation: CASSDWGSTDTQYF. The V and J genes are TRBV2 and TRBJ2-3; unclear D gene. The length of the CDR3 is 14 residues. Germline CDR1 reads SNHLY; CDR2 reads FYNNEI. Trimming took 3 bases from V and 0 from J, leaving 7 bases between them.